These 28 T cell receptor beta chains were sequenced from one sample in a study of blood T cell repertoires in COVID-19. Measured with immunoSEQ multiplex PCR; TCRdb has only the in-frame clones, and not every one. The repertoire holds about 300,000 clones, with around 88% as singletons. The sequenced sample was peripheral blood. The receptors stem from a woman aged 25 to 39 with COVID-19, enrolled during active disease.

This chain joins TRBV2 and TRBJ1-5; D uncertain. The length of the CDR3 is 14 residues. Germline V lookup: CDR1 SNHLY, CDR2 FYNNEI. The V gene lost 3 bases and the J gene lost 7 bases, with 13 bases spanning the gap. This chain's CDR3 is CASSDRGFFQPQHF. The CDR3, as DNA: TGTGCCAGCAGTGATCGAGGGTTCTTCCAGCCCCAGCATTTT.

The chain carries TRBV27 and TRBJ2-2; TRBD1 aligns across 9 bases. The CDR3 consists of 13 residues. Germline assignment: CDR1 MNHEY and CDR2 SMNVEV (reference sequence). The junction had 2 bases not matched to a gene; V was cut back by 6 bases and J by 6 bases. The DNA of the CDR3 is TGTGCCAGCAGACGGACAGGGGCCGGGGAGCTGTTTTTT. This translates into CASRRTGAGELFF.

The rearrangement joins TRBV19 to TRBJ1-5, with D hard to call. This CDR3 comprises 16 residues. Deletions cut 3 bases from V and 0 bases from J, with 12 bases between. Germline CDR1 is LNHDA and CDR2 is SQIVND (reference sequence). CDR3 protein: CASSIYSGYSNQPQHF. CDR3 bases: TGTGCCAGTAGTATTTACAGCGGATATAGCAATCAGCCCCAGCATTTT.

The chain links TRBV7-3 to TRBJ1-1; maybe TRBD1 (5 bases). Germline V gene sequence: CDR1 SGHTA, CDR2 FQGTGA. This CDR3 has 13 residues. V was trimmed by 5 bases and J by 7 bases, leaving 14 bases between them. CDR3 in amino acids: CASSPQGGVEAFF. CDR3 coding DNA: TGTGCCAGCAGCCCTCAGGGAGGAGTTGAAGCTTTCTTT.

This chain links TRBV27 with TRBJ1-1; D possibly corresponds to TRBD1 (5 bases). The CDR3 covers 13 residues. Between the trimmed V and J ends, which lost 4 bases and 5 bases, there was a span of 11 bases. Germline CDR1 reads MNHEY; CDR2 reads SMNVEV (reference sequence). The DNA of the CDR3 is TGTGCCAGCAGTTCCATGGGGGGAACTGAAGCTTTCTTT. The encoded protein is CASSSMGGTEAFF.

The chain employs TRBV15 and TRBJ2-2; weak D call: TRBD1 (5 bases). This CDR3 comprises 15 residues. Germline CDR1 is LNHNV and CDR2 is YYDKDF (reference sequence). With 1 base removed from V and 5 bases from J, the gap between germline ends came to 11 bases. The CDR3, as DNA: TGTGCCACCAGCAGAGTAAGGGGCCCAACCGGGGAGCTGTTTTTT. This codes for CATSRVRGPTGELFF. The full variable domain, its missing parts supplied by reference TRBV15 and TRBJ2-2, is DAMVIQNPRYQVTQFGKPVTLSCSQTLNHNVMYWYQQKSSQAPKLLFHYYDKDFNNEADTPDNFQSRRPNTSFCFLDIRSPGLGDTAMYLCATSRVRGPTGELFFGEGSRLTVL.

Turning to this clone: The same CDR3 can be traced to other DNA sequences in this sample. This chain connects TRBV9 to TRBJ2-5, with 7 bases identical to TRBD1. V gave up 2 bases and J gave up 2 bases; unmatched junction bases: 3. The germline CDR1 and CDR2 sequences are SGDLS and YYNGEE. The CDR3 covers 14 residues. The CDR3 region is CASSVETGQETQYF. The CDR3 DNA reads TGTGCCAGCAGCGTCGAGACAGGGCAAGAGACCCAGTACTTC.

This chain links TRBV30 with TRBJ2-3; D is undetermined. The germline V gene encodes CDR1 GTSNPN and CDR2 SVGIG (reference sequence). Trimming cost V 0 bases and J 6 bases, with 4 bases left between them. CDR3 length: 11 amino acids. The CDR3 DNA reads TGTGCCTGGAGTGTAAGCGATACGCAGTATTTT. It codes for CAWSVSDTQYF.

The chain uses TRBV10-3 and TRBJ1-1; possibly TRBD1 for D (5 bases). The CDR3 has 14 amino acids. Looked up from germline, CDR1 is ENHRY and CDR2 is SYGVKD. The germline V and J ends were trimmed by 6 bases and 10 bases, with 21 bases remaining between them. The CDR3 loop reads CAIRGGNLLGAAFF. CDR3 nucleotide sequence: TGTGCCATCAGGGGGGGGAACTTATTAGGTGCAGCTTTCTTT.

On this clone: This same CDR3 is encoded by further DNA sequences in the sample. The chain has TRBV2 and TRBJ2-5; TRBD2 agrees at 8 bases. J was trimmed by 5 bases and V by 9 bases; bases with no gene match: 2. The CDR3 length is 11 residues. Germline V gene sequence: CDR1 SNHLY, CDR2 FYNNEI. In DNA form, the CDR3 reads TGTGCCAGTAGCGGGGAGGAGACCCAGTACTTC. Its protein is CASSGEETQYF.

The genes are TRBV7-2 and TRBJ2-5; the match to TRBD2 covers 13 bases. CDR3 length: 16 amino acids. The J segment lost 10 bases and the V segment lost 6 bases, leaving 14 bases of the junction unmatched. Germline V gene data show CDR1 as SGHTA and CDR2 as FQGNSA. CDR3 residues: CASSVTSGGPLTHQYF. CDR3 DNA sequence: TGTGCCAGCAGTGTGACTAGCGGGGGGCCACTAACGCACCAGTACTTC.

This rearrangement joins TRBV13 to TRBJ1-1; D is uncertain. Germline CDR1 and CDR2: PRHDT and FYEKMQ (reference sequence). Deletions cut 5 bases from V and 5 bases from J, with 15 bases between. The CDR3 totals 14 residues. CDR3 sequence: CASSEERGGTEAFF. CDR3 nucleotides: TGTGCCAGCAGCGAAGAACGGGGTGGGACTGAAGCTTTCTTT.

The CDR3 sequence is CASSLGQPAGANVLTF. CDR3 in DNA: TGTGCCAGCAGCTTAGGACAGCCGGCTGGGGCCAACGTCCTGACTTTC. V and J are TRBV7-9 and TRBJ2-6; the D gene is possibly TRBD1 (5 bases). This CDR3 has 16 residues. Trimming cost V 1 base and J 2 bases, with 9 bases left between them. CDR1 is SEHNR and CDR2 is FQNEAQ in the germline V gene (reference sequence).

This rearrangement joins TRBV5-5 to TRBJ1-2; TRBD1 matches 7 bases. CDR1 SGHKS and CDR2 YYEKEE come from the germline V gene (reference sequence). The junction had 6 bases not matched to a gene; V was cut back by 0 bases and J by 4 bases. This CDR3 is 15 amino acids long. The CDR3 region has the DNA TGTGCCAGCAGCTTGGTTCCAGGGGGTGCCTATGGCTACACCTTC. Translating gives CASSLVPGGAYGYTF.

The chain joins TRBV12-3 or TRBV12-4 to TRBJ1-1; 7 bases agree with TRBD1. The CDR3 is 12 amino acids. V dropped 6 bases and J dropped 7; count of bases not matched to a gene: 5. CDR3: CASSHRDSEAFF. The CDR3 DNA sequence: TGTGCCAGCAGCCACCGGGACAGTGAAGCTTTCTTT.

The rearrangement joins TRBV7-2 to TRBJ2-3; 9 positions match TRBD2. Germline CDR1 reads SGHTA; CDR2 reads FQGNSA. The CDR3 extends over 16 amino acids. The ends lost 7 bases at V and 4 bases at J; junction bases unmatched: 12. CDR3: CASTRRAGGPADTQYF. The CDR3 coding sequence is TGTGCCAGCACCCGACGAGCGGGGGGCCCCGCAGATACGCAGTATTTT.

The table lists this clone with a count of one. The chain employs TRBV24-1 and TRBJ1-5, with D uncertain. Germline V gives CDR1 KGHDR, CDR2 SFDVKD. The CDR3 runs to 12 residues. The germline V and J ends were trimmed by 6 bases and 5 bases, with 7 bases remaining between them. The CDR3: CATSPGDQPQHF. In nucleotides, the CDR3 is TGTGCCACCAGTCCGGGTGATCAGCCCCAGCATTTT.

The V gene is TRBV28, the J gene TRBJ1-3; perhaps TRBD1 as D (6 bases). This CDR3 contains 16 residues. Germline loops: CDR1 MDHEN, CDR2 SYDVKM. Trimming shortened V by 1 base and J by 0 bases, and 10 bases separated the two germline ends. CDR3 protein: CASSLYRVSSGNTIYF. The CDR3 nucleotides are TGTGCCAGCAGTTTATACAGGGTCAGCTCTGGAAACACCATATATTTT.

This chain links TRBV18 with TRBJ1-1; TRBD1 is a possible D gene (5 bases). Germline V lookup: CDR1 KGHSH, CDR2 LQKENI. This CDR3 comprises 14 residues. Between the trimmed V and J ends, which lost 3 bases and 7 bases, there was a span of 15 bases. The CDR3 here is CASSPTGGRGEAFF. Written as DNA, the CDR3 is TGTGCCAGCTCACCCACGGGGGGGAGGGGTGAAGCTTTCTTT.

The V and J genes are TRBV7-3 and TRBJ1-5; D unresolved. Trimming pared 8 bases from V and 2 bases from J, leaving 7 bases between. CDR3 length equals 12 residues. CDR1 SGHTA and CDR2 FQGTGA come from the germline V gene. CDR3 amino acids: CASPECNQPQHF. CDR3 coding DNA: TGTGCCAGCCCGGAGTGCAATCAGCCCCAGCATTTT.

The V gene is TRBV7-9, the J gene TRBJ2-3; 10 nucleotides agree with TRBD2. CDR3 length: 16 residues. Unmatched junction bases numbered 6, after V lost 4 bases and J lost 2 bases. CDR1 and CDR2 (germline): SEHNR, FQNEAQ (reference sequence). CDR3 region: CASSYQAGGHTDTQYF. The CDR3 region has the DNA TGTGCCAGCAGCTACCAAGCGGGGGGGCACACAGATACGCAGTATTTT.

The chain is built from TRBV3-1 (or the pseudogene TRBV3-2) and TRBJ2-2, with 12 positions matching TRBD1. V was clipped by 7 bases and J by 7 bases; unmatched bases: 16. The germline CDR1 and CDR2 sequences are LGHDT and YNNKEL (reference sequence). The CDR3 has 18 residues. CDR3: CASTPPPGQGAFGGELFF. The CDR3 nucleotides are TGTGCCAGCACACCCCCGCCGGGACAGGGGGCGTTCGGCGGGGAGCTGTTTTTT.

The chain is built from TRBV5-5 and TRBJ2-7, with D perhaps TRBD2 (6 bases). Germline CDR1 reads SGHKS; CDR2 reads YYEKEE (reference sequence). Trimming cost V 4 bases and J 4 bases, with 15 bases left between them. The CDR3 is made up of 14 amino acids. The CDR3 region has the DNA TGTGCCAGCAGCCTCGGGCAGGGACTTTACGAGCAGTACGTC. Residues: CASSLGQGLYEQYV.

V usage is TRBV5-8 and J usage is TRBJ2-3, with D maybe TRBD1 (6 bases). Germline V gene lookup returns CDR1 SGHTS and CDR2 YDEGEE. This CDR3 is built from 16 residues. The V end lost 1 base, the J end lost 0 bases, and 12 bases lay between the germline ends. The CDR3 protein is CASSLSGAASTDTQYF. The CDR3 bases are TGTGCCAGCAGCTTGTCAGGGGCAGCTAGCACAGATACGCAGTATTTT. The full variable domain, in which reference TRBV5-8 and TRBJ2-3 provide the parts outside the CDR3, is EAGVTQSPTHLIKTRGQQATLRCSPISGHTSVYWYQQALGLGLQFLLWYDEGEERNRGNFPPRFSGRQFPNYSSELNVNALELEDSALYLCASSLSGAASTDTQYFGPGTRLTVL.

This clone was observed once. The V and J genes are TRBV6-5 and TRBJ2-5; 10 bases agree with TRBD2. V lost 6 bases to trimming and J lost 13 bases; unmatched junction nucleotides: 11. Germline V CDR1 and CDR2: MNHEY, SVGAGI. This CDR3 has 13 residues. In DNA, the CDR3 is TGTGCCAGCAGGCGTCCTAGCGGGGGTCGCTTGTACTTC. It is translated as CASRRPSGGRLYF.

In this sample, this clone turned up once. The chain combines TRBV7-2 with TRBJ2-4, with 7 positions matching TRBD1. CDR1 is SGHTA, CDR2 FQGNSA, per germline. The CDR3 sequence is 13 residues long. With V trimmed by 1 base and J by 7 bases, 1 base remained unmatched. The CDR3 protein is CASSLVQGNIQYF. The CDR3 bases are TGTGCCAGCAGCTTAGTACAGGGGAACATTCAGTACTTC.

The V and J genes are TRBV2 and TRBJ2-1; D might be TRBD1 (5 bases). The CDR3 consists of 13 residues. Germline CDR1 and CDR2: SNHLY and FYNNEI. V lost 7 bases, J lost 9 bases, and 16 bases lay in between. CDR3 protein: CASIRGGWGEQFF. The DNA for the CDR3 is TGTGCCAGCATTAGGGGTGGATGGGGTGAGCAGTTCTTC.

V and J are TRBV9 and TRBJ2-2; D may be TRBD1 (5 bases). This CDR3 region has 16 residues. CDR1 SGDLS and CDR2 YYNGEE come from the germline V gene. Trimming removed 4 bases at V and 2 bases at J, with 15 bases between. CDR3 amino acids: CASSTSSGLNTGELFF. CDR3 nucleotides: TGTGCCAGCAGCACCTCCTCAGGGCTCAACACCGGGGAGCTGTTTTTT.